This T cell receptor beta chain was sequenced for a study of response to subunit inactivated influenza vaccine. Trimming left V 1 base short and J 0 bases short, with 11 bases between. CDR1 and CDR2 from the germline V gene are SGHDT and YYEEEE. This CDR3 region has 16 residues. From the RT-PCR reads, TCRdb called clonotypes with MiXCR, one entry per CDR3 protein. The table records about 830,000 distinct CDR3 sequences, approximately 17% of them present only once. The TCR originated in a man aged 45-65 years who received an inactivated influenza vaccine. The sequencing here drew on PBMCs from blood, taken around 5 days after vaccination. The chain couples TRBV5-6 to TRBJ2-1; D not certain. CDR3 amino acids: CASSLFSASSYNEQFF. The CDR3 nucleotides are TGTGCCAGCAGCTTGTTTTCAGCTAGCTCCTACAATGAGCAGTTCTTC.